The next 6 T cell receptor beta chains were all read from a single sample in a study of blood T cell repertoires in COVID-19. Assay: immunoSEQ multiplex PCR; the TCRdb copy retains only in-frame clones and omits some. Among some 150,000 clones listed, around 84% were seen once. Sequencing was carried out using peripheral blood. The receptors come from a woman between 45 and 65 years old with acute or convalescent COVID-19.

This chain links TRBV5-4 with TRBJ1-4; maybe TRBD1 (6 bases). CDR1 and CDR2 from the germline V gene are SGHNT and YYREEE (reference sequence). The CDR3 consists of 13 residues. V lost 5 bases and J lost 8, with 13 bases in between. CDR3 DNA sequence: TGTGCCAGCAGTGAGAGACAGGACGAAAAACTGTTTTTT. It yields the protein CASSERQDEKLFF.

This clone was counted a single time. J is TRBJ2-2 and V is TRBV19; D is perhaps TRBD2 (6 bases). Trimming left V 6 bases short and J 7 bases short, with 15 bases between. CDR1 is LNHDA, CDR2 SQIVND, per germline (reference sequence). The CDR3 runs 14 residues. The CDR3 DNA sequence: TGTGCCAGTAGCTACCCGGGGGATAGCGGGGAGCTGTTTTTT. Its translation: CASSYPGDSGELFF. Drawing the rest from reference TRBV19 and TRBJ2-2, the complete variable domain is DGGITQSPKYLFRKEGQNVTLSCEQNLNHDAMYWYRQDPGQGLRLIYYSQIVNDFQKGDIAEGYSVSREKKESFPLTVTSAQKNPTAFYLCASSYPGDSGELFFGEGSRLTVL.

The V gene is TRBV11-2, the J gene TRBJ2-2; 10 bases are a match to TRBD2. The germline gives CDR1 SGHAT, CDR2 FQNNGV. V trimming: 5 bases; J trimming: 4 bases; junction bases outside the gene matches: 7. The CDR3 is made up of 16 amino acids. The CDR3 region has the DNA TGTGCCAGCAGCCCTCGACGGACTAGCGGCACCGGGGAGCTGTTTTTT. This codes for CASSPRRTSGTGELFF.

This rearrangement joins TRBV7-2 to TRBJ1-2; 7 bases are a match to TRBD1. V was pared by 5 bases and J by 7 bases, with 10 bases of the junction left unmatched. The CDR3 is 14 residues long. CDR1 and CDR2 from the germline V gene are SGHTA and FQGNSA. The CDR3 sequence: CASSPSTGELGYTF. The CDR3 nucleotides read TGTGCCAGCAGCCCGTCAACAGGGGAGCTTGGCTACACCTTC.

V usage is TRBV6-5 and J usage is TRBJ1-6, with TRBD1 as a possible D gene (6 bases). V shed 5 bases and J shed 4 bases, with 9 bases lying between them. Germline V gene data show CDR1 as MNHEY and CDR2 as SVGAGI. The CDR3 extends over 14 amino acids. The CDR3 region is CASSRQEYNSPLHF. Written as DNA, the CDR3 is TGTGCCAGCAGTAGACAGGAGTATAATTCACCCCTCCACTTT.

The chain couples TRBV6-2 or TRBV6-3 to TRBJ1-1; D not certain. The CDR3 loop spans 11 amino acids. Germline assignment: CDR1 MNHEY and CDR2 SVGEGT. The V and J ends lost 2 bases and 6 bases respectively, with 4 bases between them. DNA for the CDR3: TGTGCCAGCAGTTACCAGGCTGAAGCTTTCTTT. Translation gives CASSYQAEAFF.